Listed here are 3 T cell receptor beta chains from one sample, sequenced in a study of control samples from healthy donors and cancer patients. Clones were read by immunoSEQ multiplex PCR, and TCRdb kept only the in-frame ones, dropping some. This table has tens of thousands of clones, under 95% appearing once. Sequencing was done on a sample of PBMCs. These TCRs come from a man between 50 and 59 years old with lung cancer.

The chain joins TRBV3-1 (or the pseudogene TRBV3-2) to TRBJ1-5, with D possibly being TRBD1 (5 bases). V was cut by 6 bases and J by 1 base, with 7 bases left in between. The CDR3 has 13 amino acids. Per the germline V gene, CDR1 is LGHDT and CDR2 is YNNKEL (reference sequence). CDR3 sequence reads: CASSQGSNQPQHF. Written as DNA, the CDR3 is TGTGCCAGCAGTCAGGGAAGCAATCAGCCCCAGCATTTT.

CDR3 residues: CASSPAAGTGYEQYF. In DNA form, the CDR3 reads TGTGCCAGCTCACCAGCAGCCGGGACAGGCTACGAGCAGTACTTC. The genes are TRBV18 and TRBJ2-7; TRBD1 agrees at 8 bases. Germline V gene lookup returns CDR1 KGHSH and CDR2 LQKENI. The V segment lost 2 bases and the J segment 3 bases; nucleotides outside the gene matches: 6. The CDR3 is 15 amino acids.

The chain employs TRBV25-1 and TRBJ2-7; TRBD1 matches 10 bases. Per the germline V gene, CDR1 is MGHDK and CDR2 is SYGVNS. V dropped 8 bases and J dropped 4; count of bases not matched to a gene: 5. The CDR3 length is 13 residues. The CDR3 here is CASAGTGEYEQYF. CDR3 bases: TGTGCCAGCGCCGGGACAGGGGAGTACGAGCAGTACTTC.